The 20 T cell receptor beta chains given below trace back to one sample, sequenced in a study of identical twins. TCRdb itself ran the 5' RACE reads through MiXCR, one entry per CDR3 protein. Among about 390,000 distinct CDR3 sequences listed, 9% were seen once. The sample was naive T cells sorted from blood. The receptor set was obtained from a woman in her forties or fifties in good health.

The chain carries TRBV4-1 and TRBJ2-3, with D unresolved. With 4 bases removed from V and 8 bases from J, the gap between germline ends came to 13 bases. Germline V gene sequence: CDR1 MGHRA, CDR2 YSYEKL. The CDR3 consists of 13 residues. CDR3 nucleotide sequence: TGCGCCAGCAGCCCACCTCTGGTCGGTACGCAGTATTTT. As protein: CASSPPLVGTQYF.

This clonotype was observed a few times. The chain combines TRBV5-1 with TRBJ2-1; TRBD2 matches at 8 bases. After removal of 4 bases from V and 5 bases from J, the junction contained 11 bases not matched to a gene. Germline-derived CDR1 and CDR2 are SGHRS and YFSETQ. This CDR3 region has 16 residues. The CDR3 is CASSRLAGRVHNEQFF. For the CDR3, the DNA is TGCGCCAGCAGCCGCTTGGCCGGGAGGGTACACAATGAGCAGTTCTTC.

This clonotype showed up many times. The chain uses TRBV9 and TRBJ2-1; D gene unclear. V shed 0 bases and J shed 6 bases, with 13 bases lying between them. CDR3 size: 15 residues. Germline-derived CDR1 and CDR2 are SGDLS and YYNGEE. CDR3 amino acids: CASSVEVRFTNEQFF. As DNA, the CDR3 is TGTGCCAGCAGCGTAGAAGTCAGGTTTACCAATGAGCAGTTCTTC.

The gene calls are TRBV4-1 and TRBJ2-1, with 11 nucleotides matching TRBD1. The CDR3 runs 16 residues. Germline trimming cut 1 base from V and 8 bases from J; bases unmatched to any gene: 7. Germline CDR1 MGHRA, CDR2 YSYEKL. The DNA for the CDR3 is TGCGCCAGCAGCCAAGTCAGGACAGGGGGCTGGGATGAGCAGTTCTTC. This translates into CASSQVRTGGWDEQFF.

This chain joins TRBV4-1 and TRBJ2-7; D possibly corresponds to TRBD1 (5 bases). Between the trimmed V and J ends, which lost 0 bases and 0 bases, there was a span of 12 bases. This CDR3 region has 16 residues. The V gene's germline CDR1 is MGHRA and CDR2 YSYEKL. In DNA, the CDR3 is TGCGCCAGCAGCCAAGATCACTTGCAGGGCTCCTACGAGCAGTACGTC. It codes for CASSQDHLQGSYEQYV.

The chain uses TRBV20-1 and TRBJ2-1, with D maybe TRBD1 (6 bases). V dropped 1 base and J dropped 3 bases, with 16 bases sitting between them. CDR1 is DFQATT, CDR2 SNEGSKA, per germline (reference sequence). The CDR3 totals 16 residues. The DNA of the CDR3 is TGCAGTGCTAGAGTCCCGGGACACCATAACTACAATGAGCAGTTCTTC. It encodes CSARVPGHHNYNEQFF.

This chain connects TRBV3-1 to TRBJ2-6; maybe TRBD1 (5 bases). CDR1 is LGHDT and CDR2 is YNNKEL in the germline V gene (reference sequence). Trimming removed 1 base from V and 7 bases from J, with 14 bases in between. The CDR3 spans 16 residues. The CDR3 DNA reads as TGTGCCAGCAGCCAAGCGGGCAGGGTAGGAGCCAACGTCCTGACTTTC. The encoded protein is CASSQAGRVGANVLTF.

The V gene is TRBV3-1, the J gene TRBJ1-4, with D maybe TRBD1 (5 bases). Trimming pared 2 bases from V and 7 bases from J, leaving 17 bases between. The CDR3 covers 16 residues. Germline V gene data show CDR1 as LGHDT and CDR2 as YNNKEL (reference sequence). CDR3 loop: CASSQSGAPWAEKLFF. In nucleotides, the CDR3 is TGTGCCAGCAGCCAAAGTGGGGCCCCTTGGGCTGAAAAACTGTTTTTT.

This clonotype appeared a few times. The CDR3 here is CASSLVTPDWEQYF. The DNA of the CDR3 is TGTGCCAGCAGCTTAGTTACCCCCGATTGGGAGCAGTACTTC. This chain links TRBV7-9 with TRBJ2-7; no clear D gene. CDR1 is SEHNR and CDR2 is FQNEAQ in the germline V gene (reference sequence). Trimming pared 1 base from V and 7 bases from J, leaving 14 bases between. This CDR3 is built from 14 residues.

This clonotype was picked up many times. CDR3 sequence (DNA): TGCGCCAGCAGCCAAGATCCCGGGACAGGTATCATGAACACTGAAGCTTTCTTT. Protein product: CASSQDPGTGIMNTEAFF. The chain links TRBV4-1 to TRBJ1-1, with TRBD1 matching over 8 bases. This CDR3 is built from 18 residues. Per the germline V gene, CDR1 is MGHRA and CDR2 is YSYEKL. J gave up 0 bases and V 0 bases, and 9 bases lay outside the gene matches.

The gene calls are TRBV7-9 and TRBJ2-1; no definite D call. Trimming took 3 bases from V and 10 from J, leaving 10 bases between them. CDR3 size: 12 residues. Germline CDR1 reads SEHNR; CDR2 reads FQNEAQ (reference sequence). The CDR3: CASSFPPEEQFF. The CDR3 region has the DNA TGTGCCAGCAGCTTCCCCCCCGAGGAGCAGTTCTTC.

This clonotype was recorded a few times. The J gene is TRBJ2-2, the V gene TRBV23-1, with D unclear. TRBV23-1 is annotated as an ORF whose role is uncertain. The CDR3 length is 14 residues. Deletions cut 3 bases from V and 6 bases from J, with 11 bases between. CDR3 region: CASSQEGPAGELFF. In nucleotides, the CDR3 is TGCGCCAGCAGTCAGGAAGGACCGGCCGGGGAGCTGTTTTTT.

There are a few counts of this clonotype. The CDR3 DNA sequence: TGCAGTGCTATCCGGGACCTAATCCCCCAAGAGACCCAGTACTTC. It yields the protein CSAIRDLIPQETQYF. V is TRBV20-1 and J is TRBJ2-5, with D possibly being TRBD1 or TRBD2 (5 bases each). The germline V gene has CDR1 DFQATT and CDR2 SNEGSKA (reference sequence). The CDR3 is 15 amino acids. V lost 4 bases and J lost 1, with 16 bases in between.

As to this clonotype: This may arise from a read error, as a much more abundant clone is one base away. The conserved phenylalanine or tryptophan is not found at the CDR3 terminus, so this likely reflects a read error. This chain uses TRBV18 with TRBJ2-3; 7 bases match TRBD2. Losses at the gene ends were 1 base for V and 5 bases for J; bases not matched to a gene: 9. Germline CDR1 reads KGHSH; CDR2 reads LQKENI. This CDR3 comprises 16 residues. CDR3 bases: TGTGCCAGCTCACCACTTAGCGGGTGGAAGGAAGATACGCAGTATGTT. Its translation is CASSPLSGWKEDTQYV.

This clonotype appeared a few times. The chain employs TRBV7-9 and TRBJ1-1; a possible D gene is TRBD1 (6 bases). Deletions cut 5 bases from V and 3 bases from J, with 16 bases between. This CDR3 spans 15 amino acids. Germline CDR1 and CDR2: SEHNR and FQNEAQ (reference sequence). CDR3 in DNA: TGTGCCAGCAGCCCGGCGGGCAGGGGATACACTGAAGCTTTCTTT. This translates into CASSPAGRGYTEAFF.

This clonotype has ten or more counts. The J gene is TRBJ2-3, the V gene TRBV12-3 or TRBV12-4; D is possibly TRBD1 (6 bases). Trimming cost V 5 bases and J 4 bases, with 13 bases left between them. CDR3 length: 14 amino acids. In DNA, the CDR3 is TGTGCCAGCAGTCCGGACAGCCGTCCAGATACGCAGTATTTT. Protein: CASSPDSRPDTQYF.

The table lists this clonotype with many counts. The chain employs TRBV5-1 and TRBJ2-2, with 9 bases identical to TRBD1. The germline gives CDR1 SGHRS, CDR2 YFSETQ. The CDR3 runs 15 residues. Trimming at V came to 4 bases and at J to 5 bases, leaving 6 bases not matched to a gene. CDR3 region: CASSVQGARTGELFF. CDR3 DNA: TGCGCCAGCAGCGTACAGGGGGCAAGGACCGGGGAGCTGTTTTTT.

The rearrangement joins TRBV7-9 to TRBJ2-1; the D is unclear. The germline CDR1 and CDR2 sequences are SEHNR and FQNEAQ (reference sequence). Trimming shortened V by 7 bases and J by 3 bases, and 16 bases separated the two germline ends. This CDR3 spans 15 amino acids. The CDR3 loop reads CASIPGGTDYNEQFF. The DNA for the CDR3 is TGTGCCAGCATACCGGGCGGAACAGACTACAATGAGCAGTTCTTC.

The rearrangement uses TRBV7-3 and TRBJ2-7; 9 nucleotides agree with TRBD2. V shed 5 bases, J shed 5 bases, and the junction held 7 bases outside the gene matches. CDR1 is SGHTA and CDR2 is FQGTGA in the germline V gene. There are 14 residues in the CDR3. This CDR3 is CASSISGSRDEQYF. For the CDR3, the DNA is TGTGCCAGCAGCATTAGCGGGAGTAGGGACGAGCAGTACTTC.

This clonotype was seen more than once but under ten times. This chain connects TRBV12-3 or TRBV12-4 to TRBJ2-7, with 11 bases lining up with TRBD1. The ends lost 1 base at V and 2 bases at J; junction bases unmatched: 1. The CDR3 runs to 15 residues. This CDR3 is CASSLGTGGPYEQYV. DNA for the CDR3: TGTGCCAGCAGTTTAGGGACAGGGGGCCCCTACGAGCAGTACGTC.